These 16 T cell receptor beta chains originate from one sample sequenced in a study of early stage breast cancer tumors. Produced via immunoSEQ multiplex PCR; TCRdb's table is partial and in-frame only. The sample comprises 69,000 or so clones, 75% to 90% of which are singletons, and around 5% rests with the top ten. Sequencing was carried out using blood. The receptor source for this set is a person aged 35 to 50 with breast cancer.

V usage is TRBV28 and J usage is TRBJ2-7, with D maybe TRBD1 (6 bases). Germline V gives CDR1 MDHEN, CDR2 SYDVKM. The CDR3 loop spans 15 amino acids. V lost 6 bases and J lost 3, with 18 bases in between. CDR3 nucleotide sequence: TGTGCCAGCAGGCTAACCGGGACATACAGCTACGAGCAGTACTTC. Residues: CASRLTGTYSYEQYF.

The chain joins TRBV5-1 to TRBJ2-4, with 9 bases that match TRBD1. After removal of 0 bases from V and 0 bases from J, the junction contained 13 bases not matched to a gene. The CDR3 totals 20 residues. CDR1 is SGHRS and CDR2 is YFSETQ in the germline V gene. The CDR3 DNA reads as TGCGCCAGCAGCTTGGAGGGGACAGGGTTAGCAATGTTAGCCAAAAACATTCAGTACTTC. Translation gives CASSLEGTGLAMLAKNIQYF.

The CDR3 DNA follows: TGTGCCAGTAGTCTCAGGGGTCTGGGCACTGAAGCTTTCTTT. Protein: CASSLRGLGTEAFF. The gene calls are TRBV19 and TRBJ1-1; maybe TRBD1 (6 bases). CDR3 length: 14 amino acids. V lost 5 bases to trimming and J lost 4 bases, with 14 bases between them. Germline assignment: CDR1 LNHDA and CDR2 SQIVND (reference sequence). The whole variable domain, filled in from reference TRBV19 and TRBJ1-1, reads DGGITQSPKYLFRKEGQNVTLSCEQNLNHDAMYWYRQDPGQGLRLIYYSQIVNDFQKGDIAEGYSVSREKKESFPLTVTSAQKNPTAFYLCASSLRGLGTEAFFGQGTRLTVV.

The V gene is TRBV28, the J gene TRBJ1-1; tentatively, D is TRBD1 (6 bases). The CDR3 length is 13 residues. Trimming took 5 bases from V and 1 from J, leaving 8 bases between them. The germline gives CDR1 MDHEN, CDR2 SYDVKM. This CDR3 reads CASSDRQNTEAFF. CDR3 nucleotide sequence: TGTGCCAGCAGTGACAGGCAGAACACTGAAGCTTTCTTT. The complete variable domain, with remaining parts taken from reference TRBV28 and TRBJ1-1, reads DVKVTQSSRYLVKRTGEKVFLECVQDMDHENMFWYRQDPGLGLRLIYFSYDVKMKEKGDIPEGYSVSREKKERFSLILESASTNQTSMYLCASSDRQNTEAFFGQGTRLTVV.

J is TRBJ2-3 and V is TRBV2; TRBD2 might be the D (6 bases). CDR1 and CDR2 (germline): SNHLY, FYNNEI. The CDR3 is made up of 17 amino acids. With 5 bases removed from V and 2 bases from J, the gap between germline ends came to 20 bases. The CDR3 DNA sequence: TGTGCCAGCAGTCTCCCAAAGGGGCGGGATGCCACAGATACGCAGTATTTT. This translates into CASSLPKGRDATDTQYF.

The chain links TRBV5-1 to TRBJ2-3; no reliable D call. Per germline, CDR1 SGHRS and CDR2 YFSETQ. The CDR3 covers 15 residues. Trimming cost V 7 bases and J 4 bases, with 19 bases left between them. The CDR3 nucleotides read TGCGCCAGCCGAACTCTCGTCTTTGGGGCAGATACGCAGTATTTT. Translated: CASRTLVFGADTQYF.

CDR3 amino acids: CASSRTGFSSGNTIYF. In DNA form, the CDR3 reads TGTGCCAGTAGTAGGACAGGGTTCAGCTCTGGAAACACCATATATTTT. The V gene is TRBV19, the J gene TRBJ1-3; 8 bases fit TRBD1. The V gene's germline CDR1 is LNHDA and CDR2 SQIVND (reference sequence). V was pared by 4 bases and J by 0 bases, with 5 bases of the junction left unmatched. The CDR3 is made up of 16 amino acids.

The gene calls are TRBV30 and TRBJ2-7; 14 bases are shared with TRBD2. The CDR3 is made up of 14 amino acids. V shed 5 bases, J shed 5 bases, and the junction held 5 bases outside the gene matches. Germline assignment: CDR1 GTSNPN and CDR2 SVGIG (reference sequence). CDR3 sequence reads: CAWGLAGGINEQYF. CDR3 in DNA: TGTGCCTGGGGACTAGCGGGAGGTATCAACGAGCAGTACTTC.

The CDR3 protein is CASSLGTTGELFF. The CDR3 coding sequence is TGTGCCAGCAGCTTAGGGACAACCGGGGAGCTGTTTTTT. This chain connects TRBV11-2 to TRBJ2-2, with D possibly being TRBD1 (5 bases). CDR1 and CDR2 from the germline V gene are SGHAT and FQNNGV. The CDR3 totals 13 residues. V was trimmed by 1 base and J by 5 bases, leaving 5 bases between them.

The sample holds one count of this clone. The chain carries TRBV6-5 and TRBJ2-1, with 9 bases identical to TRBD2. The V and J ends lost 4 bases and 9 bases, in that order; junction bases with no gene match: 13. Germline V gene sequence: CDR1 MNHEY, CDR2 SVGAGI. CDR3 size: 16 residues. This chain's CDR3 is CASSLGRGGRAFEQFF. For the CDR3, the DNA is TGTGCCAGCAGTTTGGGGCGGGGCGGGAGGGCCTTTGAGCAGTTCTTC.

The chain recombines TRBV7-9 with TRBJ1-2; the D is unclear. The CDR3 sequence is 12 residues long. The germline CDR1 and CDR2 sequences are SEHNR and FQNEAQ (reference sequence). V was clipped by 2 bases and J by 5 bases, with 6 bases between them. The CDR3 DNA sequence: TGTGCCAGCAGCTTAACGGGTTATGGCTACACCTTC. Amino acids: CASSLTGYGYTF.

This sequence joins TRBV6-4 and TRBJ2-7; D remains ambiguous. The CDR3 runs 11 residues. Germline V gene lookup returns CDR1 MRHNA and CDR2 SNTAGT. CDR3 nucleotide sequence: TGTGGAAAAAGGCACTTCTACGAGCAGTACTTC. Translation gives CGKRHFYEQYF.

This clone was seen only once. V usage is TRBV18 and J usage is TRBJ2-5; D is possibly TRBD1 (6 bases). The CDR3 runs 14 residues. V shed 3 bases and J shed 5 bases, with 13 bases lying between them. The germline V gene encodes CDR1 KGHSH and CDR2 LQKENI. The DNA for the CDR3 is TGTGCCAGCTCACCCCCAGGGGCGCGTGAGACCCAGTACTTC. Protein: CASSPPGARETQYF.

V and J are TRBV27 and TRBJ2-5; 10 bases are a match to TRBD2. The trim removed 4 bases at V and 1 base at J, leaving 3 bases unmatched. This CDR3 contains 15 residues. In germline, CDR1 is MNHEY, CDR2 SMNVEV (reference sequence). The chain's CDR3 is CASSWVAGGQETQYF. For the CDR3, the DNA is TGTGCCAGCAGTTGGGTAGCGGGAGGCCAAGAGACCCAGTACTTC.

The chain combines TRBV30 with TRBJ2-5, with TRBD1 matching over 8 bases. Germline V gene data show CDR1 as GTSNPN and CDR2 as SVGIG (reference sequence). The CDR3 covers 15 residues. V lost 3 bases, J lost 0 bases, and 6 bases stayed unmatched. The CDR3 nucleotides are TGTGCCTGGAGGCCGGGACAGGCGCACCAAGAGACCCAGTACTTC. Translation: CAWRPGQAHQETQYF.

This chain links TRBV28 with TRBJ2-2; D call uncertain. Trimming cost V 7 bases and J 0 bases, with 6 bases left between them. The CDR3 runs to 13 residues. Germline-derived CDR1 and CDR2 are MDHEN and SYDVKM. CDR3: CASIYANTGELFF. The CDR3 DNA follows: TGTGCCAGCATATATGCGAACACCGGGGAGCTGTTTTTT.